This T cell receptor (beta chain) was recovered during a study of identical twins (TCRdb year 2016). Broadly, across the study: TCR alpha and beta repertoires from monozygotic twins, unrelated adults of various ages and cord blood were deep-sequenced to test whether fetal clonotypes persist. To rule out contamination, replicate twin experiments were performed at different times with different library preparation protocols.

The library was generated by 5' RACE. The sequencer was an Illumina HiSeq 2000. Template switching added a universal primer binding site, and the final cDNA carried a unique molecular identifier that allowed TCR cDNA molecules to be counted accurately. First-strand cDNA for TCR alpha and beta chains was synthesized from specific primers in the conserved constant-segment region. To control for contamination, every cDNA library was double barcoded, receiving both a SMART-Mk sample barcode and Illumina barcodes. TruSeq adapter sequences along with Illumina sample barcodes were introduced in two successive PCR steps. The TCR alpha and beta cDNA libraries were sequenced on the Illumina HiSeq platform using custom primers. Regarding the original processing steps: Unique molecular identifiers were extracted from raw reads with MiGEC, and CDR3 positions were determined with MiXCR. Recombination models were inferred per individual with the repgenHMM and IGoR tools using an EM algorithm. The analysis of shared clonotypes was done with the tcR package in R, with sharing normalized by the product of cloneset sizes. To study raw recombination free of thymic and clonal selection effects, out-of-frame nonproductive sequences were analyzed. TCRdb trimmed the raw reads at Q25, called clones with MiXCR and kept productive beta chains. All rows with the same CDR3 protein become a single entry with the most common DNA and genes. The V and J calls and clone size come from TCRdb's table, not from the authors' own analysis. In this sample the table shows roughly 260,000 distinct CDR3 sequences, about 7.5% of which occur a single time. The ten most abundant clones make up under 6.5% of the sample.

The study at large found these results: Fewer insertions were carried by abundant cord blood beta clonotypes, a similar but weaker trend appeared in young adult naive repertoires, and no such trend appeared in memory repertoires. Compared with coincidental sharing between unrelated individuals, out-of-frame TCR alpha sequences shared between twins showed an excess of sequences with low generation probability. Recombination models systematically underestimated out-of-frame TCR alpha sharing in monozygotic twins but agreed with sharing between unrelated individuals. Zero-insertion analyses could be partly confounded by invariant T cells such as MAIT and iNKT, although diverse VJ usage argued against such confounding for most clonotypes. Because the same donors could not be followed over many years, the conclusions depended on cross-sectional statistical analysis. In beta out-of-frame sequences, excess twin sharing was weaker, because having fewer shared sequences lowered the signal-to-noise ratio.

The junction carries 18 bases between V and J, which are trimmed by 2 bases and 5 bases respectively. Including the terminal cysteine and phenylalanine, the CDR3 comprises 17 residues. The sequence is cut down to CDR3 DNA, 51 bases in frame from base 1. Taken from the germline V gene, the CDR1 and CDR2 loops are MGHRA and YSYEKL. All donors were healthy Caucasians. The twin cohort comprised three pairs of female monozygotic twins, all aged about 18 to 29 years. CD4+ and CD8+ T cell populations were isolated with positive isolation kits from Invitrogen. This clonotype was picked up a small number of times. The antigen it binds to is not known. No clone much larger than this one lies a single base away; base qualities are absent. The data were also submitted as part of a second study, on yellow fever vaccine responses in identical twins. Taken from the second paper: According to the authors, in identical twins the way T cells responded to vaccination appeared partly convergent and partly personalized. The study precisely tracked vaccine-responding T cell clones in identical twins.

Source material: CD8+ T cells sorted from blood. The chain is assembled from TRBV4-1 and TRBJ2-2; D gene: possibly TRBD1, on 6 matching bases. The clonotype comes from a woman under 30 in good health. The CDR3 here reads CASSQQGIGSGTGELFF. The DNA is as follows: TGCGCCAGCAGCCAACAGGGGATCGGTTCGGGTACCGGGGAGCTGTTTTTT.